This is a list of T cell receptor beta chains from one sample in a study of blood T cell repertoires in COVID-19. Here immunoSEQ multiplex PCR was the method, and the copy in TCRdb shows in-frame clones only, minus some. The sample consists of over 200,000 clones, 80% to 90% of them appearing once. The source material was PBMCs or T cells enriched from blood (not recorded which). The source of these receptors is a young man who had recovered from COVID-19. The CDR3 runs from the conserved cysteine through the conserved F or W. A D gene is named only where the DNA matches it firmly. Rows may omit the clone size; those that give it use once, few, many or a size class.

V	size	D	J	CDR3	DNA
TRBV7-9	.	TRBD1	TRBJ2-5	CASSRGQGQQETQYF	TGTGCCAGCAGCCGGGGACAGGGGCAACAAGAGACCCAGTACTTC
TRBV4-2	.	TRBD1	TRBJ1-4	CASSQVSTGLANEKLFF	TGTGCCAGCAGCCAAGTGTCGACAGGGCTCGCTAATGAAAAACTGTTTTTT
TRBV28	.	.	TRBJ1-1	CASSAYLTGTSTEAFF	TGTGCCAGCAGTGCCTACCTTACAGGGACATCCACTGAAGCTTTCTTT
TRBV9	.	.	TRBJ2-6	CASSAGQTSGANVLTF	TGTGCCAGCAGCGCCGGACAGACCTCTGGGGCCAACGTCCTGACTTTC
TRBV30	.	.	TRBJ2-5	CALRGIGETQYF	TGTGCCTTACGGGGGATAGGAGAGACCCAGTACTTC
TRBV11-1	.	TRBD1	TRBJ2-2	CASSSDRAGELFF	TGTGCCAGCAGCTCGGACAGGGCCGGGGAGCTGTTTTTT
TRBV4-1	.	.	TRBJ2-7	CASSHTYSYEQYF	TGCGCCAGCAGCCATACATACTCCTACGAGCAGTACTTC
TRBV7-9	.	.	TRBJ1-1	CASSPSLLGGTEAFF	TGTGCCAGCAGCCCCTCGTTGTTGGGGGGCACTGAAGCTTTCTTT
TRBV27	.	TRBD1	TRBJ1-3	CASSPRQGIPPPGNTIYF	TGTGCCAGCAGCCCCCGACAGGGGATACCACCACCTGGAAACACCATATATTTT
TRBV10-2	once	TRBD1	TRBJ2-6	CASSESRGGRGANVLTF	TGCGCCAGCAGTGAGTCGAGAGGGGGCCGTGGGGCCAACGTCCTGACTTTC
TRBV4-1	few	.	TRBJ1-6	CASSQDHRVRGNNSPLHF	TGCGCCAGCAGCCAAGATCACAGGGTGAGAGGGAATAATTCACCCCTCCACTTT
TRBV5-1	once	.	TRBJ2-1	CASSLEWGAGNEQFF	TGCGCCAGCAGCTTGGAATGGGGCGCTGGAAATGAGCAGTTCTTC
TRBV30	once	.	TRBJ1-3	CARGGSGNTIYF	TGTGCGCGAGGGGGCTCTGGAAACACCATATATTTT
TRBV5-6	.	TRBD2	TRBJ2-1	CASSLVSEGTSGSNEQFF	TGTGCCAGCAGCTTAGTCTCGGAAGGGACTAGCGGGAGCAACGAGCAGTTCTTC
TRBV6-4	.	TRBD1	TRBJ2-3	CASSDLPGQDLGTQYF	TGTGCCAGCAGTGACTTACCGGGACAGGATCTTGGTACGCAGTATTTT
TRBV7-2	few	TRBD2	TRBJ2-5	CASSLGASGTQETQYF	TGTGCCAGCAGCTTAGGTGCTAGCGGGACACAAGAGACCCAGTACTTC
TRBV11-3	.	TRBD2	TRBJ2-1	CASSLGLAGYNEQFF	TGTGCCAGCAGCTTAGGACTAGCGGGGTACAATGAGCAGTTCTTC
TRBV12-5	once	TRBD1	TRBJ2-2	CASGLTRDRAFIWAGELFF	TGTGCTAGTGGTTTGACTCGGGACAGGGCCTTCATTTGGGCCGGGGAGCTGTTTTTT
TRBV7-8	many	TRBD1	TRBJ1-4	CASSPLIRGSNEKLFF	TGTGCCAGCAGCCCACTGATCAGGGGGTCTAATGAAAAACTGTTTTTT
TRBV5-5	.	TRBD1	TRBJ2-5	CASSQTTGAEKTQYF	TGTGCCAGCAGCCAAACGACAGGGGCGGAAAAGACCCAGTACTTC
TRBV14	once	TRBD1	TRBJ1-2	CASSRRVLTGGDGYTF	TGTGCCAGCAGCCGAAGGGTACTGACAGGGGGCGATGGCTACACCTTC
TRBV18	.	TRBD2	TRBJ2-5	CASSQASGQETQYF	TGTGCCAGCTCACAGGCTAGCGGGCAAGAGACCCAGTACTTC
TRBV3-1/TRBV3-2	.	.	TRBJ1-6	CASSQRGGAYNSPLHF	TGTGCCAGCAGCCAGCGGGGAGGGGCCTATAATTCACCCCTCCACTTT
TRBV30	.	.	TRBJ1-4	CAHARGTNEKLFF	TGTGCCCACGCAAGGGGTACTAATGAAAAACTGTTTTTT
TRBV7-9	.	.	TRBJ1-5	CASSLTTQAQHF	TGTGCCAGCAGCTTGACTACGCAGGCCCAGCATTTT
TRBV7-2	once	TRBD1	TRBJ2-1	CASRTDRGTYNEQFF	TGTGCCAGCAGAACGGACAGGGGGACCTACAATGAGCAGTTCTTC
TRBV27	.	.	TRBJ2-7	CASSRGDATYEQYF	TGTGCCAGCAGCCGCGGGGACGCTACCTACGAGCAGTACTTC
TRBV3-1/TRBV3-2	.	TRBD2	TRBJ2-3	CASSHHTSGGSTDTQYF	TGTGCCAGCAGCCATCACACTAGCGGGGGAAGCACAGATACGCAGTATTTT
TRBV30	.	.	TRBJ1-3	CAWSRGGNTIYF	TGTGCCTGGAGCAGGGGCGGAAACACCATATATTTT
TRBV5-6	once	TRBD1	TRBJ2-7	CASSPEGQGVHEQYF	TGTGCCAGCAGCCCTGAGGGACAGGGGGTCCACGAGCAGTACTTC
TRBV10-3	.	.	TRBJ2-1	CAISELGSNEQFF	TGTGCCATCAGTGAGTTGGGCAGCAATGAGCAGTTCTTC
TRBV28	.	.	TRBJ1-1	CASSNLTVMNTEAFF	TGTGCCAGCAGTAACCTGACAGTCATGAACACTGAAGCTTTCTTT
TRBV28	.	.	TRBJ2-2	CASSFGTPGELFF	TGTGCCAGCAGTTTTGGGACACCCGGGGAGCTGTTTTTT
TRBV15	many	TRBD1	TRBJ1-2	CATSSDIDRGPYGYTF	TGTGCCACCAGCAGCGACATCGACAGGGGCCCTTATGGCTACACCTTC
TRBV7-2	.	.	TRBJ2-6	CASSSKYSSGANVLTF	TGTGCCAGCAGCTCGAAATACAGCTCTGGGGCCAACGTCCTGACTTTC
TRBV20-1	.	TRBD2	TRBJ2-3	CSASFLASGGTDTQYF	TGCAGTGCTAGTTTCTTGGCTAGCGGGGGCACAGATACGCAGTATTTT
TRBV28	once	TRBD1	TRBJ1-2	CASSLLAGGATDYGYTF	TGTGCCAGCAGTTTGCTTGCAGGGGGCGCGACGGACTATGGCTACACCTTC
TRBV5-1	.	TRBD2	TRBJ2-5	CASSSGLAGGPTETQYF	TGCGCCAGCAGCTCGGGACTAGCGGGAGGGCCCACAGAGACCCAGTACTTC
TRBV7-9	.	TRBD2	TRBJ2-7	CASSLGRPVGGYYEQYF	TGTGCCAGCAGCTTAGGTCGTCCCGTGGGGGGGTACTACGAGCAGTACTTC
TRBV4-1	.	TRBD2	TRBJ2-1	CASRAQRGYNEQFF	TGCGCCAGCAGGGCCCAGCGGGGCTACAATGAGCAGTTCTTC